Each of the 5 T cell receptor beta chains below was sequenced from the same sample in a study of beta chain features in type 1 diabetes. Study results and limitations: Moderately but significantly shorter TCRB CDR3s were found in Type 1 diabetes patients in all four CD4+ subsets.

As every portion of the isolated RNA was reverse transcribed, the sequencing read expressed TCRB transcripts. The table came from immunoSEQ multiplex PCR; TCRdb's copy has only in-frame clones and leaves some out. The sample has about 340,000 clones; about 13% are singletons. Antigens for these TCRs are unknown. Sequencing was carried out using naive CD4+ T cells from blood. The receptors stem from a woman younger than 30 with type 1 diabetes.

The V call is TRBV2, the J call TRBJ2-7; 7 positions match TRBD2. Trimming at V came to 6 bases and at J to 2 bases, leaving 7 bases not matched to a gene. The CDR3 sequence is 14 residues long. CDR1 SNHLY and CDR2 FYNNEI come from the germline V gene. CDR3 nucleotides: TGTGCCAGCAGCTCGCTAGCGGCTACCTACGAGCAGTACTTC. Its translation: CASSSLAATYEQYF.

This clone came up a few times. The chain is built from TRBV2 and TRBJ2-3, with TRBD1 identical over 7 bases. Germline CDR1 SNHLY, CDR2 FYNNEI. The V segment lost 5 bases and the J segment 2 bases; nucleotides outside the gene matches: 10. The CDR3 sequence is 16 residues long. The CDR3 DNA is TGTGCCAGCAGTCCCTACAAACAGGGGATCACAGATACGCAGTATTTT. It codes for CASSPYKQGITDTQYF.

CDR3 loop: CASSQDTTTGGIAYGYTF. In nucleotides, the CDR3 is TGCGCCAGCAGCCAAGATACGACGACTGGAGGAATTGCCTATGGCTACACCTTC. J is TRBJ1-2 and V is TRBV4-1; D remains ambiguous. Between the trimmed V and J ends, which lost 0 bases and 4 bases, there was a span of 21 bases. CDR1 is MGHRA, CDR2 YSYEKL, per germline. This CDR3 comprises 18 residues.

J is TRBJ1-2 and V is TRBV25-1; 7 positions agree with TRBD1. V lost 4 bases to trimming and J lost 5 bases; unmatched junction nucleotides: 7. Germline V gene sequence: CDR1 MGHDK, CDR2 SYGVNS. CDR3 length equals 14 residues. CDR3 DNA sequence: TGTGCCAGCAGTGTTTCCGGGACAGCGTATGGCTACACCTTC. Its translation is CASSVSGTAYGYTF.

This clone was counted between two and nine times. CDR3 sequence: CAWGGLAGGGEQFF. For the CDR3, the DNA is TGTGCCTGGGGGGGACTAGCGGGAGGGGGTGAGCAGTTCTTC. The V and J genes are TRBV30 and TRBJ2-1; 16 bases are shared with TRBD2. The CDR3 consists of 14 residues. J gave up 9 bases and V 5 bases, and 4 bases lay outside the gene matches. Per germline, CDR1 GTSNPN and CDR2 SVGIG (reference sequence).